The clone carrying this T cell receptor (beta chain) was recorded at least ten times. Antigen specificity is unknown. CDR1 SQVTM and CDR2 ANQGSEA come from the germline V gene. J gave up 5 bases and V 5 bases, and 8 bases lay outside the gene matches. This CDR3 spans 14 amino acids. These data come from a study of Graves' ophthalmopathy and Graves' hyperthyroidism. Study findings and constraints: Ophthalmopathy cases were distinguished from stable hyperthyroidism by a 13-signature model, reaching about 85% sensitivity and around 80% specificity. Both a roughly 68% sensitivity and an approximately 72% specificity characterized the model's predictions of ophthalmopathy progression.

Amplification of the TCR beta CDR3 regions used RNA transcripts (as template). First-round RT-PCR used HTBI primers; second-round multiplex PCR followed. From the multiplex PCR reads, TCRdb called clonotypes with MiXCR, one entry per CDR3 protein. The data hold 200,000 to 250,000 distinct CDR3 sequences, with roughly 21% observed a single time. PBMCs originated in approximately 9.2 ml of fresh peripheral blood. The source of this sequence is a woman in her fifties or sixties with Graves' ophthalmopathy. The rearrangement uses TRBV29-1 and TRBJ2-5, with TRBD2 matching 10 bases. The material sequenced was peripheral blood. CDR3: CSVMPGLATETQYF. The DNA for the CDR3 is TGCAGCGTTATGCCGGGACTAGCGACGGAGACCCAGTACTTC.